What follows describes a single T cell receptor (beta chain). This CDR3 has 16 amino acids. Losses at the gene ends were 2 bases for V and 4 bases for J; bases not matched to a gene: 9. CDR1 is MNHEY and CDR2 is SVGAGI in the germline V gene. The sample belongs to a study of blood T cell repertoires in COVID-19. Original analysis: Reference gene primers were amplified, and this amplification served to estimate nucleated cell counts. Here immunoSEQ multiplex PCR was the method, and the copy in TCRdb shows in-frame clones only, minus some. V and J calls and clone size are those listed in that table; D and trimming were worked out from the DNA. The data contain roughly 140,000 clones, 80% to 90% of them singletons.

V usage is TRBV6-5 and J usage is TRBJ2-7, with 9 nucleotides matching TRBD1. This receptor was taken from a woman between 40 and 50 years old with acute or convalescent COVID-19. Sequenced input: peripheral blood. The CDR3 protein is CASSYTNPGQGYEQYF. The CDR3 DNA is TGTGCCAGCAGTTACACCAACCCGGGACAGGGTTACGAGCAGTACTTC.